Shown below are 11 T cell receptor beta chains from a single sample sequenced in a study of blood T cell repertoires in COVID-19. Libraries were prepared by immunoSEQ multiplex PCR; TCRdb keeps only in-frame clonotypes and omits some of them. Of about 110,000 clones listed, 60% to 85% are singletons. The source material was peripheral blood. The origin of the receptors is a human donor in a cohort sampled during active or convalescent COVID-19.

The rearrangement joins TRBV7-8 to TRBJ1-2; D is perhaps TRBD1 (6 bases). The germline CDR1 and CDR2 sequences are SGHVS and FQNEAQ. The CDR3 runs 15 residues. Trimming removed 4 bases from V and 2 bases from J, with 14 bases in between. In DNA, the CDR3 is TGTGCCAGCAGCTCCACAGGGTCCCTAAACTATGGCTACACCTTC. Amino acids: CASSSTGSLNYGYTF.

The gene calls are TRBV21-1 and TRBJ1-1. TRBV21-1 is tagged as a pseudogene. The CDR3 consists of 8 residues. CDR3 protein: CATPAAFF. The CDR3 nucleotides read TGTGCCACCCCCGCGGCTTTCTTT.

The chain joins TRBV29-1 to TRBJ1-2; possible D gene TRBD1, 5 bases. This CDR3 spans 13 amino acids. CDR1 is SQVTM, CDR2 ANQGSEA, per germline. The germline V and J ends were trimmed by 4 bases and 0 bases, with 9 bases remaining between them. CDR3 residues: CSVGGDSNYGYTF. The CDR3, as DNA: TGCAGCGTTGGAGGGGACTCTAACTATGGCTACACCTTC.

This chain joins TRBV13 and TRBJ2-7, with a weak D call TRBD1 (6 bases). With 2 bases removed from V and 0 bases from J, the gap between germline ends came to 11 bases. The CDR3 is 15 amino acids. Germline V gene sequence: CDR1 PRHDT, CDR2 FYEKMQ (reference sequence). The CDR3 sequence is CASSLQGYSSYEQYF. The CDR3 DNA sequence: TGTGCCAGCAGCTTACAGGGGTATAGCTCCTACGAGCAGTACTTC.

This clone has at least ten counts. The chain combines TRBV15 with TRBJ2-2; 8 bases align to TRBD2. The length of the CDR3 is 17 residues. The trim removed 1 base at V and 5 bases at J, leaving 9 bases unmatched. Germline CDR1 and CDR2: LNHNV and YYDKDF (reference sequence). For the CDR3, the DNA is TGTGCCACCAGCAGAGCAAGTACGAGCGGGAGAACCGGGGAGCTGTTTTTT. Residues: CATSRASTSGRTGELFF.

The genes are TRBV10-3 and TRBJ1-2; 7 bases align to TRBD1. CDR1 and CDR2 from the germline V gene are ENHRY and SYGVKD. Trimming took 7 bases from V and 4 from J; bases not matched to a gene: 12. The CDR3 totals 15 residues. CDR3 sequence reads: CAIKGSDREVYGYTF. The DNA for the CDR3 is TGTGCCATCAAGGGGTCCGACAGGGAGGTCTATGGCTACACCTTC.

This chain connects TRBV6-4 to TRBJ2-2; D might be TRBD1 (5 bases). Germline V gives CDR1 MRHNA, CDR2 SNTAGT. This CDR3 is built from 16 residues. Deletions cut 4 bases from V and 2 bases from J, with 14 bases between. The CDR3 sequence is CASSGQPAPNTGELFF. CDR3 coding DNA: TGTGCCAGCAGTGGACAGCCCGCGCCTAACACCGGGGAGCTGTTTTTT.

The chain combines TRBV4-1 with TRBJ2-7, with D unresolved. This CDR3 is built from 14 residues. Trimming left V 1 base short and J 2 bases short, with 9 bases between. CDR1 is MGHRA, CDR2 YSYEKL, per germline. For the CDR3, the DNA is TGCGCCAGCAGCCAAGCCCTGGCCCCCTACGAGCAGTACTTC. Residues: CASSQALAPYEQYF.

About this clone: The same CDR3 arises from other DNA sequences in this sample as well. V is TRBV19 and J is TRBJ2-7; TRBD2 matches 9 bases. The CDR3 consists of 14 residues. With 2 bases clipped from V and 2 bases from J, the junction kept 1 base outside the gene matches. The germline gives CDR1 LNHDA, CDR2 SQIVND (reference sequence). The CDR3 coding sequence is TGTGCCAGTAGTATACTAGCGGGACCCTACGAGCAGTACTTC. It specifies CASSILAGPYEQYF.

By sample share, this clone is medium-sized. The V call is TRBV9, the J call TRBJ2-2; the D gene is possibly TRBD2 (6 bases). The CDR3 is 17 residues long. V was cut by 3 bases and J by 1 base, with 16 bases left in between. CDR1 is SGDLS, CDR2 YYNGEE, per germline. The CDR3 sequence: CASSGGGAGLNTGELFF. The CDR3 region has the DNA TGTGCCAGCAGCGGAGGAGGGGCGGGATTGAACACCGGGGAGCTGTTTTTT. The entire variable domain, with the rest obtained from reference TRBV9 and TRBJ2-2, is as follows: DSGVTQTPKHLITATGQRVTLRCSPRSGDLSVYWYQQSLDQGLQFLIQYYNGEERAKGNILERFSAQQFPDLHSELNLSSLELGDSALYFCASSGGGAGLNTGELFFGEGSRLTVL.

The J gene is TRBJ1-1, the V gene TRBV5-5; TRBD1 matches at 7 bases. CDR3 size: 15 residues. J was trimmed by 6 bases and V by 0 bases; bases with no gene match: 8. The germline V gene has CDR1 SGHKS and CDR2 YYEKEE (reference sequence). The CDR3 coding sequence is TGTGCCAGCAGCTTGGTACAGGGGCTGAGCGCTGAAGCTTTCTTT. This encodes CASSLVQGLSAEAFF. Combining the CDR3 with reference TRBV5-5 and TRBJ1-1 gives the whole variable domain DAGVTQSPTHLIKTRGQQVTLRCSPISGHKSVSWYQQVLGQGPQFIFQYYEKEERGRGNFPDRFSARQFPNYSSELNVNALLLGDSALYLCASSLVQGLSAEAFFGQGTRLTVV.